The sequence of this T cell receptor beta chain was determined in a study of tumor-infiltrating lymphocytes in oesophageal squamous cell carcinoma. TCRdb used MiXCR to reprocess the PCR reads, holding one entry per CDR3 protein. The table shows nearly 20,000 distinct CDR3 sequences, with 40% occurring only once. There are 12 residues in the CDR3. Germline-derived CDR1 and CDR2 are SGHVS and FQNEAQ. The rearrangement joins TRBV7-8 to TRBJ2-3; D remains ambiguous. The closer fit of TRBJ2-1 to the DNA end suggests the J call may be wrong. Specimen: blood. The sequence derives from a male donor with esophageal squamous cell carcinoma. The CDR3 here is CASSLVINEQFF. The CDR3 DNA reads as TGTGCCAGCAGCTTAGTAATTAATGAGCAGTTCTTC.